This T cell receptor (beta chain) emerged from a study of PD-1 blockade in classical Hodgkin lymphoma. Regarding time point: cycle 4 day 1 (C4D1), after more than 5 weeks of nivolumab. In every patient, relapse followed autologous stem cell transplantation, while exposure to brentuximab vedotin differed. Complete response, partial response or progressive disease constituted the best responses recorded. V was cut by 7 bases and J by 0 bases, with 14 bases left in between. The germline V gene has CDR1 SGHNT and CDR2 YYREEE (reference sequence). This CDR3 region has 16 residues. The repertoire was sequenced with immunoSEQ multiplex PCR; TCRdb's copy has only in-frame clones and lacks some. The top ten hold around 25% of the sample, which has more than 20,000 clones, over 75% seen once.

The TCR comes from a human donor with classical Hodgkin lymphoma. The specimen was peripheral blood mononuclear cells (PBMCs), collected before the fourth cycle of nivolumab. The chain combines TRBV5-4 with TRBJ2-6; no clear D gene. CDR3 DNA: TGTGCCAGCTGCTACTACCGGTCCTCTGGGGCCAACGTCCTGACTTTC. Translating it yields CASCYYRSSGANVLTF.